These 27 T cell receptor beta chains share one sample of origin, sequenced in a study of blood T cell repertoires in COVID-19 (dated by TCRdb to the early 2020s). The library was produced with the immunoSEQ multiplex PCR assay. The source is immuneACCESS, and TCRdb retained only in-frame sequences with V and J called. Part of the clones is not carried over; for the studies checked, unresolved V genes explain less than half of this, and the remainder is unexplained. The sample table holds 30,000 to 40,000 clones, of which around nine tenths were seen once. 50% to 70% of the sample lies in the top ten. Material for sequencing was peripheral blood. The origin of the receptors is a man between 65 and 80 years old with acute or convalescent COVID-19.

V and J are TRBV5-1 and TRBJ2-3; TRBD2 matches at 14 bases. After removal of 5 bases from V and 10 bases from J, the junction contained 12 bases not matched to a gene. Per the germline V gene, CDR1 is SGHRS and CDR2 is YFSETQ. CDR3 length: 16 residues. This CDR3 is CASSRGTSGRNPPQYF. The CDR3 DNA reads TGCGCCAGCAGTCGTGGGACTAGCGGGAGAAACCCCCCGCAGTATTTT.

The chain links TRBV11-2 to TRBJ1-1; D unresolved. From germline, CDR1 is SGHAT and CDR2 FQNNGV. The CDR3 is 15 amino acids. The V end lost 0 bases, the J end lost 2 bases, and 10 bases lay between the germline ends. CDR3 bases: TGTGCCAGCAGCTTAGATCTGGCTCCTAACACTGAAGCTTTCTTT. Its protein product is CASSLDLAPNTEAFF.

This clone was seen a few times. The CDR3: CAIRIAGGANEQFF. DNA of the CDR3: TGTGCCATCAGGATAGCGGGAGGTGCTAATGAGCAGTTCTTC. V and J are TRBV28 and TRBJ2-1; TRBD2 matches 10 bases. The J segment lost 7 bases and the V segment lost 10 bases, leaving 10 bases of the junction unmatched. Germline V CDR1 and CDR2: MDHEN, SYDVKM. CDR3 length: 14 residues.

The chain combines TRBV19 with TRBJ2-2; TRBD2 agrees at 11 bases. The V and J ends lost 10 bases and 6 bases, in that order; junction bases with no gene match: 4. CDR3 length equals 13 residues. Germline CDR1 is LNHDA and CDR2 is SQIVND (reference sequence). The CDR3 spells CAILAGESGELFF. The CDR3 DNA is TGTGCCATACTAGCGGGAGAGTCCGGGGAGCTGTTTTTT.

The CDR3 bases are TGTGCCAGTAGTATTAGCAGGGCTTATTATCATGAGCAGTTCTTC. Encoded protein: CASSISRAYYHEQFF. The chain employs TRBV19 and TRBJ2-1, with D tentatively TRBD1 (5 bases). V gave up 3 bases and J gave up 8 bases, with 17 bases separating them. Germline CDR1 and CDR2: LNHDA and SQIVND (reference sequence). This CDR3 has 15 amino acids. The full variable domain, completed using reference TRBV19 and TRBJ2-1, is DGGITQSPKYLFRKEGQNVTLSCEQNLNHDAMYWYRQDPGQGLRLIYYSQIVNDFQKGDIAEGYSVSREKKESFPLTVTSAQKNPTAFYLCASSISRAYYHEQFFGPGTRLTVL.

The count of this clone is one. Here the CDR3 DNA reads TGTGCCAGCTCACAGGGACAGGGGGCAAACGAGCAGTACTTC. Its protein is CASSQGQGANEQYF. This chain joins TRBV18 and TRBJ2-7; TRBD1 agrees at 12 bases. The V and J ends lost 4 bases and 5 bases, in that order; junction bases with no gene match: 3. The CDR3 runs 14 residues. Germline assignment: CDR1 KGHSH and CDR2 LQKENI.

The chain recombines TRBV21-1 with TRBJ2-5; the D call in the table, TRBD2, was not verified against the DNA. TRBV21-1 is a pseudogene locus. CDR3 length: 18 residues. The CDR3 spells CASSKGAPLAGGQETQYF. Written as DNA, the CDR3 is TGTGCCAGCAGCAAAGGGGCCCCACTAGCGGGAGGTCAAGAGACCCAGTACTTC.

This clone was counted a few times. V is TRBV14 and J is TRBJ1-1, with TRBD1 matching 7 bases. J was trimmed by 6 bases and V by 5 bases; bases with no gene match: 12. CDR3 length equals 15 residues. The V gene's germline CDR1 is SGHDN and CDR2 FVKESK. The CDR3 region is CASSEGQGERSEAFF. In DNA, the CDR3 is TGTGCCAGCAGCGAAGGGCAGGGGGAAAGGTCTGAAGCTTTCTTT.

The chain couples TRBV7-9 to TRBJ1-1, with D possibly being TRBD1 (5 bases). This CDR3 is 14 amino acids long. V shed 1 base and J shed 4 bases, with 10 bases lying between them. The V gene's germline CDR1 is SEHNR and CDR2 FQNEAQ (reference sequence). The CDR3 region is CASSLEQGSTEAFF. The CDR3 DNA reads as TGTGCCAGCAGCTTAGAGCAGGGTAGCACTGAAGCTTTCTTT.

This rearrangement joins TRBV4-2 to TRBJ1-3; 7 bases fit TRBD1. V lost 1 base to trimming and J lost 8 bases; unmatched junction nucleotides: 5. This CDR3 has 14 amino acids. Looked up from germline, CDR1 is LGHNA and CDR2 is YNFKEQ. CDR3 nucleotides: TGTGCCAGCAGCCAAGCAACCCAGGGGGACACCATATATTTT. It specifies CASSQATQGDTIYF.

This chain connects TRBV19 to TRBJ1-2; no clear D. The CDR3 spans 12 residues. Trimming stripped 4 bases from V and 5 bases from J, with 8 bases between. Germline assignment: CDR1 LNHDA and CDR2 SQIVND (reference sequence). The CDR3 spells CASSTRSYGYTF. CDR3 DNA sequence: TGTGCCAGTAGTACGCGCTCTTATGGCTACACCTTC.

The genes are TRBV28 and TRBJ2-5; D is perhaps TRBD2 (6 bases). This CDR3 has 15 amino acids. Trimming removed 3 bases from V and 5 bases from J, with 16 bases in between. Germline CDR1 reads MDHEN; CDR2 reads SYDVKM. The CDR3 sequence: CASSFYGGSRETQYF. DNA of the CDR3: TGTGCCAGCAGTTTCTACGGGGGAAGTCGTGAGACCCAGTACTTC.

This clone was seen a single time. CDR3 residues: CASSLLPIGGNQPQHF. The CDR3 nucleotides are TGCGCCAGCAGCTTGCTTCCGATCGGAGGCAATCAGCCCCAGCATTTT. This sequence joins TRBV5-1 and TRBJ1-5; no firm D call. Between the trimmed V and J ends, which lost 1 base and 2 bases, there was a span of 13 bases. The CDR3 contains 16 residues. Germline V gives CDR1 SGHRS, CDR2 YFSETQ.

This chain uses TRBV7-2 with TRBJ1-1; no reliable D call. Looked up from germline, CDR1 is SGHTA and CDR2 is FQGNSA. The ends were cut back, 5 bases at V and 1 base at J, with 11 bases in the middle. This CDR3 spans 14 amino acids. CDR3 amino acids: CASSSSRQNTEAFF. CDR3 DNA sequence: TGTGCCAGCAGCAGCAGTAGACAGAACACTGAAGCTTTCTTT.

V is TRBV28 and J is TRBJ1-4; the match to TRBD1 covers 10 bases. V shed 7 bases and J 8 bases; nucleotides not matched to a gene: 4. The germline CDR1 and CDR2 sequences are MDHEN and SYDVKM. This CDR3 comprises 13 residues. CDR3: CASTGTGEEKLFF. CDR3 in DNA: TGTGCCAGCACCGGGACAGGGGAGGAAAAACTGTTTTTT. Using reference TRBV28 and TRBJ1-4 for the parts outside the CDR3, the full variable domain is DVKVTQSSRYLVKRTGEKVFLECVQDMDHENMFWYRQDPGLGLRLIYFSYDVKMKEKGDIPEGYSVSREKKERFSLILESASTNQTSMYLCASTGTGEEKLFFGSGTQLSVL.

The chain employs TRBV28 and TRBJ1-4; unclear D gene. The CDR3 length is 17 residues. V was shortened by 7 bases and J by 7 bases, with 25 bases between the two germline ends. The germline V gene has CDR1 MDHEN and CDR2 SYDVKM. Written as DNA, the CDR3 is TGTGCCAGCACTCATCGTGGCCTCGTCGGGGTTAGTGAAAAACTGTTTTTT. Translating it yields CASTHRGLVGVSEKLFF.

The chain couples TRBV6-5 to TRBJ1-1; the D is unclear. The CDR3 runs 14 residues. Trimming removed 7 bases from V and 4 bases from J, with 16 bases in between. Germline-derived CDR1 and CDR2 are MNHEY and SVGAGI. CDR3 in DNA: TGTGCCAGCATCTCCCGGAGGACCGCCACTGAAGCTTTCTTT. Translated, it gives CASISRRTATEAFF.

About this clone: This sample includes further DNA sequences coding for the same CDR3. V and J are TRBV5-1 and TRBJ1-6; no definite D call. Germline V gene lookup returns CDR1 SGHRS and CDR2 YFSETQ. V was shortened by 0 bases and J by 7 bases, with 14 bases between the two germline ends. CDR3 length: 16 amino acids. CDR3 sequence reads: CASSLAGSRWNSPLHF. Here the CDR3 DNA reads TGCGCCAGCAGCTTGGCCGGGAGCAGGTGGAATTCACCCCTCCACTTT.

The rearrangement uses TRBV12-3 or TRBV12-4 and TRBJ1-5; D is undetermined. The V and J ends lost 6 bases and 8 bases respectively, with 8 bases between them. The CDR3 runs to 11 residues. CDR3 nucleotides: TGTGCCAGCAGCCATCTAGAGCCCCAGCATTTT. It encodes CASSHLEPQHF.

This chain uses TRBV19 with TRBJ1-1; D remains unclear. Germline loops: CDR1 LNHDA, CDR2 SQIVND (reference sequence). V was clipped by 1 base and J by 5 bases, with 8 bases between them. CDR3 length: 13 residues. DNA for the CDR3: TGTGCCAGTAGTATAGTAGTAGAGACTGAAGCTTTCTTT. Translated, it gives CASSIVVETEAFF.

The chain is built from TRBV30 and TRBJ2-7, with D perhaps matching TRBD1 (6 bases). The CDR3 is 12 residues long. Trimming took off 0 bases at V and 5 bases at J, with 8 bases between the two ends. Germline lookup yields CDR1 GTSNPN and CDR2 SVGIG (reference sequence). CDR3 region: CAWSVTGNEQYF. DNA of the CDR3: TGTGCCTGGAGTGTAACAGGGAACGAGCAGTACTTC. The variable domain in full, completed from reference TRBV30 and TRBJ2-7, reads SQTIHQWPATLVQPVGSPLSLECTVEGTSNPNLYWYRQAAGRGLQLLFYSVGIGQISSEVPQNLSASRPQDRQFILSSKKLLLSDSGFYLCAWSVTGNEQYFGPGTRLTVT.

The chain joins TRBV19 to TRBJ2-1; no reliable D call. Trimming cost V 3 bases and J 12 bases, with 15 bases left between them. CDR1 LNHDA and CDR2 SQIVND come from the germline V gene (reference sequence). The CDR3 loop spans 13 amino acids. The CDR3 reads CASSIVAGELQFF. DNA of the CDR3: TGTGCCAGTAGTATCGTCGCTGGAGAGCTGCAGTTCTTC.

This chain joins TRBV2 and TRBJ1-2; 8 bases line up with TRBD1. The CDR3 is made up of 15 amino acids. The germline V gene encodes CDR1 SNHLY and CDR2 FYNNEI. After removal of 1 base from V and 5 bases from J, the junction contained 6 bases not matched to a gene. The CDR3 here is CASSEVWTGTYGYTF. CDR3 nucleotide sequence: TGTGCCAGCAGTGAAGTGTGGACAGGGACTTATGGCTACACCTTC.

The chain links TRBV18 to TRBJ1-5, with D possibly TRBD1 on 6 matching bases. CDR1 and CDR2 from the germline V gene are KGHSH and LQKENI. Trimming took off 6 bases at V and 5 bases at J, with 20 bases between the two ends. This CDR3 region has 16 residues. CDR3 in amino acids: CASSQNQGLEDQPQHF. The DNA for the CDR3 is TGTGCCAGCTCTCAAAACCAGGGGCTAGAGGATCAGCCCCAGCATTTT. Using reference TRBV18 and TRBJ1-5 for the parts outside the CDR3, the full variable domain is NAGVMQNPRHLVRRRGQEARLRCSPMKGHSHVYWYRQLPEEGLKFMVYLQKENIIDESGMPKERFSAEFPKEGPSILRIQQVVRGDSAAYFCASSQNQGLEDQPQHFGDGTRLSIL.

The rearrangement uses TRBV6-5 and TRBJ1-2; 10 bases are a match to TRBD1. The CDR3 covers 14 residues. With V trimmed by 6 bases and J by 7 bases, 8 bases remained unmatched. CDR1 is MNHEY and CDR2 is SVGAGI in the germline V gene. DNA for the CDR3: TGTGCCAGCAGACCCGACAGGGGGCTGGGTGGCTACACCTTC. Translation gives CASRPDRGLGGYTF.

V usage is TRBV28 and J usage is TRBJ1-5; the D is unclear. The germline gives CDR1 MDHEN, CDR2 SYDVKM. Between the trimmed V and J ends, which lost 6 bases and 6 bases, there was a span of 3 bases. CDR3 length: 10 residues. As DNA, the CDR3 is TGTGCCAGCAGCCTTCAGCCCCAGCATTTT. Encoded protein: CASSLQPQHF.

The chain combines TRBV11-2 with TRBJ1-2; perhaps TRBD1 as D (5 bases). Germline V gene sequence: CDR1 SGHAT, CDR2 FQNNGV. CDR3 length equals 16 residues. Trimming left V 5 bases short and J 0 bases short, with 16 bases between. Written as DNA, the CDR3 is TGTGCCAGCAGCCCTCTTTCTTCGACAGCTAACTATGGCTACACCTTC. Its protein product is CASSPLSSTANYGYTF. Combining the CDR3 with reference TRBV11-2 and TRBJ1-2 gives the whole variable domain EAGVAQSPRYKIIEKRQSVAFWCNPISGHATLYWYQQILGQGPKLLIQFQNNGVVDDSQLPKDRFSAERLKGVDSTLKIQPAKLEDSAVYLCASSPLSSTANYGYTFGSGTRLTVV.